Shown below are 14 T cell receptor beta chains from a single sample sequenced in a study of OX40 agonist ivuxolimab in advanced cancers. Here immunoSEQ multiplex PCR was the method, and the copy in TCRdb shows in-frame clones only, minus some. Here the sample spans roughly 66,000 clones, about four fifths being singletons. Material: CD4+ or CD8+ T cells sorted from blood, obtained in a trial of the OX40 agonist ivuxolimab. These receptors all stem from an adult with an advanced solid tumor such as melanoma, head and neck, liver or kidney cancer.

The V gene is TRBV4-1, the J gene TRBJ2-7, with 9 bases matching TRBD2. Germline CDR1 MGHRA, CDR2 YSYEKL. The trim removed 2 bases at V and 5 bases at J, leaving 16 bases unmatched. The CDR3 is 18 amino acids. CDR3 nucleotide sequence: TGCGCCAGCAGCCAACATCCTAAGGGAGCGGGGGGATTCGACGAGCAGTACTTC. It translates to CASSQHPKGAGGFDEQYF.

The CDR3 reads CASSLGSDSPLHF. The CDR3 region has the DNA TGCGCCAGCAGCTTGGGTTCAGATTCACCCCTCCACTTT. V gene TRBV5-1 combines with J gene TRBJ1-6; D is ambiguous. The V gene's germline CDR1 is SGHRS and CDR2 YFSETQ. This CDR3 is built from 13 residues. The V and J ends lost 0 bases and 8 bases respectively, with 6 bases between them.

The V call is TRBV14, the J call TRBJ2-2, with D unresolved. The CDR3 has 13 amino acids. V lost 1 base and J 5 bases, leaving 5 bases between the germline ends. Germline V gene lookup returns CDR1 SGHDN and CDR2 FVKESK. The CDR3 loop reads CASSQVETGELFF. The CDR3 DNA reads as TGTGCCAGCAGCCAAGTAGAAACCGGGGAGCTGTTTTTT.

V and J are TRBV5-6 and TRBJ1-5, with TRBD1 matching 10 bases. This CDR3 comprises 15 residues. V gave up 3 bases and J gave up 2 bases; unmatched junction bases: 2. Germline V CDR1 and CDR2: SGHDT, YYEEEE. CDR3 in DNA: TGTGCCAGCAGCTGGGGACAGGGGCGCAATCAGCCCCAGCATTTT. This encodes CASSWGQGRNQPQHF.

V gene TRBV5-5 combines with J gene TRBJ1-2; D unclear. Germline V gene sequence: CDR1 SGHKS, CDR2 YYEKEE (reference sequence). The CDR3 has 12 amino acids. Trimming removed 4 bases from V and 6 bases from J, with 10 bases in between. CDR3 in amino acids: CASSPAAHGYTF. CDR3 nucleotide sequence: TGTGCCAGCAGCCCGGCCGCCCATGGCTACACCTTC.

J is TRBJ2-3 and V is TRBV10-3; D is unclear. V shed 5 bases and J shed 3 bases, with 12 bases lying between them. This CDR3 comprises 14 residues. Germline assignment: CDR1 ENHRY and CDR2 SYGVKD. For the CDR3, the DNA is TGTGCCATCAGTCACGAAAGTTCGACAGATACGCAGTATTTT. Protein sequence: CAISHESSTDTQYF.

V usage is TRBV25-1 and J usage is TRBJ1-2; no clear D. V was pared by 6 bases and J by 14 bases, with 22 bases between. The germline V gene has CDR1 MGHDK and CDR2 SYGVNS. The CDR3 contains 13 residues. CDR3 in DNA: TGTGCCAGCAGCCATAAACGATCGGCCCCTCGTACCTTC. Translated, it gives CASSHKRSAPRTF.

The chain has TRBV10-3 and TRBJ2-2; D is ambiguous. Per the germline V gene, CDR1 is ENHRY and CDR2 is SYGVKD. The length of the CDR3 is 12 residues. Deletions cut 6 bases from V and 5 bases from J, with 7 bases between. CDR3 residues: CAISARTGELFF. CDR3 bases: TGTGCCATCAGCGCTAGGACCGGGGAGCTGTTTTTT.

The chain combines TRBV27 with TRBJ2-1, with 10 positions matching TRBD2. The CDR3 is 14 residues long. Germline V CDR1 and CDR2: MNHEY, SMNVEV (reference sequence). J was trimmed by 4 bases and V by 10 bases; bases with no gene match: 7. The CDR3 DNA reads as TGTGCCACCTATAGCGGGGGGCATTACAATGAGCAGTTCTTC. It encodes CATYSGGHYNEQFF.

With regard to this clone: Additional DNA sequences in this sample encode the identical CDR3. In nucleotides, the CDR3 is TGTGCCAGCAGCTTAAGGCGAAGAGAGACCCAGTACTTC. It yields the protein CASSLRRRETQYF. The chain combines TRBV11-2 with TRBJ2-5; D ambiguous. Germline CDR1 SGHAT, CDR2 FQNNGV. CDR3 length equals 13 residues. V gave up 2 bases and J gave up 4 bases, with 8 bases separating them.

The V call is TRBV2, the J call TRBJ1-2, with D unresolved. Deletions cut 5 bases from V and 4 bases from J, with 11 bases between. The CDR3 covers 13 residues. Germline CDR1 SNHLY, CDR2 FYNNEI. Written as DNA, the CDR3 is TGTGCCAGCAGTTCGGGGTCCAGCTATGGCTACACCTTC. This encodes CASSSGSSYGYTF.

The V call is TRBV9, the J call TRBJ1-1; D is perhaps TRBD1 (5 bases). CDR1 and CDR2 from the germline V gene are SGDLS and YYNGEE. V lost 6 bases and J 3 bases, leaving 12 bases between the germline ends. This CDR3 contains 13 residues. As DNA, the CDR3 is TGTGCCAGCAAGGGGTCCTTGGACACTGAAGCTTTCTTT. Translated, it gives CASKGSLDTEAFF.

The genes are TRBV9 and TRBJ1-1; the D gene is possibly TRBD1 (6 bases). Trimming removed 4 bases from V and 1 base from J, with 14 bases in between. There are 15 residues in the CDR3. Germline V lookup: CDR1 SGDLS, CDR2 YYNGEE. The CDR3 nucleotides read TGTGCCAGCAGCTTAGGGGGAGGTGGGAACACTGAAGCTTTCTTT. Encoded protein: CASSLGGGGNTEAFF.

V is TRBV2 and J is TRBJ1-1, with unresolved D. The CDR3 spans 14 residues. Germline V gene lookup returns CDR1 SNHLY and CDR2 FYNNEI. Trimming stripped 6 bases from V and 1 base from J, with 12 bases between. CDR3 residues: CASRFVGANTEAFF. CDR3 DNA sequence: TGTGCCAGCAGATTCGTGGGCGCGAACACTGAAGCTTTCTTT.